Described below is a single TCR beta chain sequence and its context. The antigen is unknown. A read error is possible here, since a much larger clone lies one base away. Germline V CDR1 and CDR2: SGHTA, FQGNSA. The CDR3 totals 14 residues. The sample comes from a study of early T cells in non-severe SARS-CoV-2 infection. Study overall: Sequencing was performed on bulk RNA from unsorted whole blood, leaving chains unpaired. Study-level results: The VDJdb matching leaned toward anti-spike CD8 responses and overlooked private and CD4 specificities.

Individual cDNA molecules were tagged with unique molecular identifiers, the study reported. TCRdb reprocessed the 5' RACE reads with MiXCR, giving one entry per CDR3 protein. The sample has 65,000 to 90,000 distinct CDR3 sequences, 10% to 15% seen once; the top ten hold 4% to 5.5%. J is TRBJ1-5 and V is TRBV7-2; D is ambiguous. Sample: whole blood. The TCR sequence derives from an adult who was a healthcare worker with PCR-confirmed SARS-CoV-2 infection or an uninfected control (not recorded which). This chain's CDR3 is CASSSTVGNRPQHF. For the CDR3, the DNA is TGTGCCAGCAGCTCGACCGTAGGCAATCGGCCCCAGCATTTT.